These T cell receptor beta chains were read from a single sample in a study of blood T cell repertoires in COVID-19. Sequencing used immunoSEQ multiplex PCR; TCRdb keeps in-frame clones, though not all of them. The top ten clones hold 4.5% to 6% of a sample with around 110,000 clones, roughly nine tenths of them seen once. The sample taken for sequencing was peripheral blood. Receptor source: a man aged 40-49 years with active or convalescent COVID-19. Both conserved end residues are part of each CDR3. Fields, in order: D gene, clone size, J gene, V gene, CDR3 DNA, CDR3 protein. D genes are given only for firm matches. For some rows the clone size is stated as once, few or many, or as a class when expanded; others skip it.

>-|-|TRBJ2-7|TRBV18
TGTGCCAGCTCGCGTCCGGGGGGCGGGGAGCAGTACTTC
CASSRPGGGEQYF
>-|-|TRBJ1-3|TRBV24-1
TGTGCCACCAGTGCCTCATGGGGCGGTAGCTCTGGAAACACCATATATTTT
CATSASWGGSSGNTIYF
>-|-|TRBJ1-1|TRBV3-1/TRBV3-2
TGTGCCAGCAGCCGCGCCTCCGGGGGTGGTAACACTGAAGCTTTCTTT
CASSRASGGGNTEAFF
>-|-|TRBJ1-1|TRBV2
TGTGCCAGCAGGGAGACAGTCATGAACACTGAAGCTTTCTTT
CASRETVMNTEAFF
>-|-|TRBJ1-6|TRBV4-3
TGCGCCAGCAGCCAAGACCCCCCACCTAACCCCTCACCCCTCCACTTT
CASSQDPPPNPSPLHF
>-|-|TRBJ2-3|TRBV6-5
TGTGCCAGCAGTTACTCGATACCCAGCGCAGATACGCAGTATTTT
CASSYSIPSADTQYF
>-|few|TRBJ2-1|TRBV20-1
TGCAGTGCTATAAACGGCAATGAGCAGTTCTTC
CSAINGNEQFF
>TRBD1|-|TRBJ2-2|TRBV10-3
TGTGCCATCAGTCCTCGACAGGGAACCCCCGGGGAGCTGTTTTTT
CAISPRQGTPGELFF
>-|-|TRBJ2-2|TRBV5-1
TGCGCCAGCAGCTTGGCCGGGGCGAACACCGGGGAGCTGTTTTTT
CASSLAGANTGELFF
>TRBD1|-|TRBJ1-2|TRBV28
TGTGCCAGCAGGCCCCGCGTAGGACAGGGGGCTAACTATGGCTACACCTTC
CASRPRVGQGANYGYTF
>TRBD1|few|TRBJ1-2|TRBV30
TGTGCCTGGAGTAGGGGACAGAGCTATAGTGGCTACACCTTC
CAWSRGQSYSGYTF
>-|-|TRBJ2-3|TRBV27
TGTGCCAGCAGTCCACGAGCAGATACGCAGTATTTT
CASSPRADTQYF
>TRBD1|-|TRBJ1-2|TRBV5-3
TGTGCCAGAACCCTGGGGCGGCAGTCCACCAGGGGGTATGGCTACACCTTC
CARTLGRQSTRGYGYTF
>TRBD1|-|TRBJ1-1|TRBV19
TGTGCCAGTATCTGGACAGGGCAGAACACTGAAGCTTTCTTT
CASIWTGQNTEAFF
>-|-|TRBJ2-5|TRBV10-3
TGTGCCATCAGTGAAGGACGATCGGGGGAGACCCAGTACTTC
CAISEGRSGETQYF
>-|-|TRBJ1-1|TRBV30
TGTGCCTGGGGAAGAGTGAACACTGAAGCTTTCTTT
CAWGRVNTEAFF
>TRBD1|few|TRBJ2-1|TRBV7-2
TGTGCCAGCAGCTCGGGACAGGGTAGGAATGAGCAGTTCTTC
CASSSGQGRNEQFF
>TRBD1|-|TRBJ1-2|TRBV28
TGTGCCAGCAGTTCCACAGGGGTTTATGGCTACACCTTC
CASSSTGVYGYTF
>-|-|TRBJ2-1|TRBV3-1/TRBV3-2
TGTGCCAGCAGCCAAGTAATCCGTGAGCAGTTCTTC
CASSQVIREQFF
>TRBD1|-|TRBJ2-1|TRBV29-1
TGCAGCGTTGATTTGATAGGACAGGGGTTCCGGAGCTCCTACAATGAGCAGTTCTTC
CSVDLIGQGFRSSYNEQFF
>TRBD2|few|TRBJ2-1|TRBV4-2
TGTGCCAGCAGCCGAGCCGGGACTAGCGTGACAAATGAGCAGTTCTTC
CASSRAGTSVTNEQFF
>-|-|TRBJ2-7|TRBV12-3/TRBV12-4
TGTGCCAGCAGTTCAAGGCCGGGGTACGAGCAGTACTTC
CASSSRPGYEQYF
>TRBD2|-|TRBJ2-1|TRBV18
TGTGCCAGCTCACCACCGGGACTAGCGAAGAATGAGCAGTTCTTC
CASSPPGLAKNEQFF
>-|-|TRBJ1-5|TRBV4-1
TGCGCCAGCAGCCATGAGGGGGATCAGCCCCAGCATTTT
CASSHEGDQPQHF
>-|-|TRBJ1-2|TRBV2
TGTGCCAGCACCCAGGGATACTATGGCTACACCTTC
CASTQGYYGYTF
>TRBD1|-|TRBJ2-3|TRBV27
TGTGCCAGCAGTAGGTCGGGGCAGGGGGCTTATACGCAGTATTTT
CASSRSGQGAYTQYF
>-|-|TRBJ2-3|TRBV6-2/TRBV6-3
TGTGCCAGCAGTTTCGGTCAGGACAGTGACACAGATACGCAGTATTTT
CASSFGQDSDTDTQYF
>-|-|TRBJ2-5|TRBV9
TGTGCCAGCAGCGTAGCTGGCAGAACCCTCCAAGAGACCCAGTACTTC
CASSVAGRTLQETQYF